A single sample is the source of the 32 T cell receptor beta chains below, sequenced in a study of T cells in Graves' hyperthyroidism and ophthalmopathy. The source material, RNA transcripts, was used to amplify TCR beta CDR3 regions. The TCR CDR3 was amplified in a first-round RT-PCR using the HTBI primer set. One entry per CDR3 protein, called by TCRdb with MiXCR from the multiplex PCR reads. This sample has a few hundred thousand distinct CDR3 sequences, with 20% found just once. The sequencing sample was made of blood. The receptors originated from a man aged 18 to 29 with Graves' hyperthyroidism.

This clonotype was seen at least ten times. The chain uses TRBV7-8 and TRBJ2-5, with D hard to call. Germline assignment: CDR1 SGHVS and CDR2 FQNEAQ. There are 14 residues in the CDR3. Trimming cost V 4 bases and J 2 bases, with 11 bases left between them. The CDR3: CASSSDVIQETQYF. In nucleotides, the CDR3 is TGTGCCAGCAGCTCCGACGTCATTCAAGAGACCCAGTACTTC.

This clonotype was seen at least ten times. The genes are TRBV2 and TRBJ1-1; unclear D gene. The V gene lost 7 bases and the J gene lost 7 bases, with 13 bases spanning the gap. Per germline, CDR1 SNHLY and CDR2 FYNNEI. The CDR3 totals 12 residues. The DNA of the CDR3 is TGTGCCAGCATGGGCCCCCCTCTTGAAGCTTTCTTT. Amino acids: CASMGPPLEAFF.

This clonotype showed up many times. V and J are TRBV12-3 or TRBV12-4 and TRBJ1-2, with a tentative D call TRBD1 (5 bases). Trimming pared 3 bases from V and 2 bases from J, leaving 10 bases between. The length of the CDR3 is 14 residues. This chain's CDR3 is CASSFPGWNYGYTF. The CDR3 DNA sequence: TGTGCCAGCAGTTTTCCAGGGTGGAACTATGGCTACACCTTC.

A remark on this clonotype: Being one base from a much bigger clone, this may be a read error. The rearrangement joins TRBV2 to TRBJ2-7; D ambiguous. The CDR3 loop spans 11 amino acids. Germline V gene data show CDR1 as SNHLY and CDR2 as FYNNEI. The CDR3 DNA reads TGTGCCGGCAGTGAACTGTACGAGCAGTACTTC. This translates into CAGSELYEQYF.

This clonotype has a count of ten or more. V gene TRBV27 combines with J gene TRBJ2-6; D is tentatively TRBD1 or TRBD2 (5 bases each). From germline, CDR1 is MNHEY and CDR2 SMNVEV (reference sequence). V lost 5 bases, J lost 2 bases, and 19 bases lay in between. There are 18 residues in the CDR3. The CDR3 region is CASSPSGTLGTGANVLTF. CDR3 DNA: TGTGCCAGCAGTCCCTCCGGGACCCTGGGGACTGGGGCCAACGTCCTGACTTTC.

The sample holds many counts of this clonotype. The chain combines TRBV11-2 with TRBJ1-3; D might be TRBD1 (5 bases). This CDR3 comprises 16 residues. The ends were cut back, 5 bases at V and 0 bases at J, with 14 bases in the middle. CDR1 and CDR2 from the germline V gene are SGHAT and FQNNGV. CDR3 DNA sequence: TGTGCCAGCAGCCCCACGGGACCTAGCTCTGGAAACACCATATATTTT. This gives the protein CASSPTGPSSGNTIYF.

This clonotype has a count of ten or more. This chain connects TRBV20-1 to TRBJ1-5; the match to TRBD1 covers 7 bases. The trim removed 6 bases at V and 6 bases at J, leaving 5 bases unmatched. Per the germline V gene, CDR1 is DFQATT and CDR2 is SNEGSKA (reference sequence). This CDR3 is built from 12 residues. CDR3 nucleotide sequence: TGCAGTGCCGACAGGGCGGCTCAGCCCCAGCATTTT. It translates to CSADRAAQPQHF.

This clonotype showed up many times. V and J are TRBV6-1 and TRBJ1-1; TRBD1 is a possible D gene (5 bases). V was trimmed by 6 bases and J by 0 bases, leaving 11 bases between them. This CDR3 contains 14 residues. The germline V gene has CDR1 MNHNS and CDR2 SASEGT. CDR3 in DNA: TGTGCCAGCAGCAGGGAGGGGATGAACACTGAAGCTTTCTTT. This sequence encodes CASSREGMNTEAFF.

This clonotype was detected many times. The chain uses TRBV19 and TRBJ2-5, with 7 bases identical to TRBD2. This CDR3 region has 14 residues. Germline CDR1 is LNHDA and CDR2 is SQIVND (reference sequence). V lost 0 bases to trimming and J lost 5 bases; unmatched junction nucleotides: 3. The CDR3 loop reads CASSIEGGLETQYF. CDR3 in DNA: TGTGCCAGTAGTATAGAGGGAGGGTTGGAGACCCAGTACTTC.

In its sample, this clonotype was seen many times. V usage is TRBV5-5 and J usage is TRBJ1-2; 7 nucleotides align to TRBD1. CDR1 is SGHKS, CDR2 YYEKEE, per germline (reference sequence). CDR3 length: 14 residues. Trimming removed 4 bases from V and 3 bases from J; junction bases left unmatched: 6. For the CDR3, the DNA is TGTGCCAGCAGCACCGGGACAGCCTACTATGGCTACACCTTC. Amino acids: CASSTGTAYYGYTF. Using reference TRBV5-5 and TRBJ1-2 for the parts outside the CDR3, the full variable domain is DAGVTQSPTHLIKTRGQQVTLRCSPISGHKSVSWYQQVLGQGPQFIFQYYEKEERGRGNFPDRFSARQFPNYSSELNVNALLLGDSALYLCASSTGTAYYGYTFGSGTRLTVV.

This clonotype was counted many times. V is TRBV29-1 and J is TRBJ1-1, with D unclear. This CDR3 is built from 15 residues. Germline lookup yields CDR1 SQVTM and CDR2 ANQGSEA. V was clipped by 2 bases and J by 3 bases, with 16 bases between them. The CDR3, as DNA: TGCAGCGTTGAACCCCAAGTTACGGACGACACTGAAGCTTTCTTT. Translated: CSVEPQVTDDTEAFF.

This clonotype was seen a handful of times. The chain has TRBV15 and TRBJ2-7; tentative D call: TRBD2 (5 bases). CDR1 and CDR2 (germline): LNHNV, YYDKDF (reference sequence). The CDR3 sequence is 14 residues long. Trimming left V 0 bases short and J 4 bases short, with 10 bases between. As DNA, the CDR3 is TGTGCCACCAGCAGAGATTTTAGAGGGTACGAGCAGTACTTC. Its protein product is CATSRDFRGYEQYF.

There are many counts of this clonotype. The rearrangement joins TRBV5-1 to TRBJ2-2; D is uncertain. The V gene's germline CDR1 is SGHRS and CDR2 YFSETQ. The germline V and J ends were trimmed by 0 bases and 3 bases, with 6 bases remaining between them. The CDR3 sequence is 14 residues long. CDR3 protein: CASSLEADTGELFF. The CDR3 DNA is TGCGCCAGCAGCTTGGAGGCTGACACCGGGGAGCTGTTTTTT.

This sequence joins TRBV12-3 or TRBV12-4 and TRBJ1-2; TRBD1 agrees at 10 bases. This CDR3 region has 15 residues. Trimming at V came to 3 bases and at J to 7 bases, leaving 8 bases not matched to a gene. The CDR3 region has the DNA TGTGCCAGCAGTTTGTCTGACAGGGGGCTTCGTGGCTACACCTTC. Its protein product is CASSLSDRGLRGYTF.

This clonotype was seen at least ten times. V is TRBV20-1 and J is TRBJ2-7, with 9 positions matching TRBD1. Germline V lookup: CDR1 DFQATT, CDR2 SNEGSKA (reference sequence). V trimming: 2 bases; J trimming: 3 bases; junction bases outside the gene matches: 11. This CDR3 contains 16 residues. The CDR3 DNA sequence: TGCAGTGCTAGAAGTTTACGGGACAGGGATTACTACGAGCAGTACTTC. This translates into CSARSLRDRDYYEQYF.

This clonotype was observed at least ten times. The rearrangement uses TRBV30 and TRBJ2-5, with D perhaps matching TRBD2 (5 bases). CDR1 GTSNPN and CDR2 SVGIG come from the germline V gene (reference sequence). Trimming cost V 4 bases and J 5 bases, with 14 bases left between them. The CDR3 extends over 13 amino acids. This chain's CDR3 is CAWTGTPGETQYF. CDR3 DNA sequence: TGTGCCTGGACTGGTACACCGGGGGAGACCCAGTACTTC.

There are many counts of this clonotype. This chain joins TRBV6-1 and TRBJ2-2; TRBD2 is a possible D gene (6 bases). Germline V lookup: CDR1 MNHNS, CDR2 SASEGT. The V end lost 6 bases, the J end lost 3 bases, and 11 bases lay between the germline ends. There are 14 residues in the CDR3. This chain's CDR3 is CASRREVYTGELFF. CDR3 nucleotides: TGTGCCAGCAGGAGGGAGGTTTACACCGGGGAGCTGTTTTTT.

Comment on this clonotype: This clone may be a read error of a much larger clone one base away. V gene TRBV2 combines with J gene TRBJ1-2; 9 bases map to TRBD1. CDR1 and CDR2 from the germline V gene are SNHLY and FYNNEI. Trimming at V came to 5 bases and at J to 6 bases, leaving 4 bases not matched to a gene. The CDR3 spans 13 residues. Here the CDR3 reads CASSSTGGDGYTF. Here the CDR3 DNA reads TGTGCCAGCAGTTCCACAGGGGGCGATGGCTACACCTTC.

At least ten counts were recorded for this clonotype. The chain couples TRBV2 to TRBJ1-5; 7 nucleotides match TRBD1. Germline V gene data show CDR1 as SNHLY and CDR2 as FYNNEI. The CDR3 spans 14 residues. V trimming: 4 bases; J trimming: 6 bases; junction bases outside the gene matches: 6. The CDR3 DNA reads as TGTGCCAGCAGTGTAGCGGGACAGATTCAGCCCCAGCATTTT. As protein: CASSVAGQIQPQHF.

This clonotype was counted at least ten times. This sequence joins TRBV30 and TRBJ1-1, with D tentatively TRBD1 (5 bases). The germline CDR1 and CDR2 sequences are GTSNPN and SVGIG (reference sequence). The CDR3 loop spans 17 amino acids. V lost 4 bases and J lost 1, with 22 bases in between. The CDR3 loop is CAWTLAGGTGWNTEAFF. CDR3 DNA sequence: TGTGCCTGGACCCTGGCGGGAGGGACCGGGTGGAACACTGAAGCTTTCTTT.

The chain has TRBV7-2 and TRBJ2-2, with 10 bases that match TRBD2. This CDR3 contains 16 residues. In germline, CDR1 is SGHTA, CDR2 FQGNSA. Trimming at V came to 4 bases and at J to 6 bases, leaving 8 bases not matched to a gene. The CDR3 DNA follows: TGTGCCAGCAGCTCTAGCGGGGGCCTTACTTCCGGGGAGCTGTTTTTT. The encoded protein is CASSSSGGLTSGELFF.

In its sample, this clonotype was seen many times. CDR3 region: CASSLGTSGAADEQYF. The CDR3 DNA sequence: TGTGCCAGCAGTTTAGGGACTAGCGGGGCCGCTGACGAGCAGTACTTC. The rearrangement joins TRBV12-3 or TRBV12-4 to TRBJ2-7; 12 nucleotides agree with TRBD2. V lost 1 base to trimming and J lost 5 bases; unmatched junction nucleotides: 6. This CDR3 is 16 amino acids long.

CDR3 bases: TGTGCCAGCAGCAATACAGGGGGCTATACCGGGGAGCTGTTTTTT. Protein product: CASSNTGGYTGELFF. The chain combines TRBV28 with TRBJ2-2, with 9 bases identical to TRBD1. After removal of 6 bases from V and 5 bases from J, the junction contained 7 bases not matched to a gene. The CDR3 spans 15 residues. CDR1 is MDHEN and CDR2 is SYDVKM in the germline V gene.

This clonotype was recorded many times. The gene calls are TRBV15 and TRBJ1-2; D uncertain. The CDR3 is 12 residues long. Germline lookup yields CDR1 LNHNV and CDR2 YYDKDF (reference sequence). The V gene lost 5 bases and the J gene lost 8 bases, with 12 bases spanning the gap. The CDR3 sequence: CATSLMGWGYTF. The DNA of the CDR3 is TGTGCCACCAGCTTAATGGGTTGGGGCTACACCTTC.

The chain combines TRBV28 with TRBJ1-2; the D gene is possibly TRBD1 (6 bases). The germline V gene encodes CDR1 MDHEN and CDR2 SYDVKM. The CDR3 is 16 amino acids. V was clipped by 4 bases and J by 5 bases, with 20 bases between them. The CDR3 loop is CASSSLVVGARYGYTF. Written as DNA, the CDR3 is TGTGCCAGCAGTTCGCTCGTGGTGGGGGCGCGATATGGCTACACCTTC.

CDR3 sequence (DNA): TGTGCCAGCAGTCGACAGGGGATGGGGGAGCTGTTTTTT. Translated, it gives CASSRQGMGELFF. This chain connects TRBV6-1 to TRBJ2-2; TRBD1 aligns across 8 bases. Germline trimming cut 5 bases from V and 8 bases from J; bases unmatched to any gene: 4. In germline, CDR1 is MNHNS, CDR2 SASEGT. This CDR3 has 13 residues.

This clonotype was counted at least ten times. This chain joins TRBV13 and TRBJ1-2; D gene uncertain. Germline CDR1 PRHDT, CDR2 FYEKMQ (reference sequence). Trimming cost V 4 bases and J 8 bases, with 8 bases left between them. The CDR3 spans 11 residues. This CDR3 reads CASSSGEGYTF. The CDR3 DNA follows: TGTGCCAGCAGCTCCGGGGAGGGCTACACCTTC.

This clonotype was recorded at least ten times. This chain links TRBV20-1 with TRBJ1-2, with 7 bases identical to TRBD1. CDR1 and CDR2 from the germline V gene are DFQATT and SNEGSKA (reference sequence). The length of the CDR3 is 14 residues. V shed 3 bases and J 9 bases; nucleotides not matched to a gene: 13. Here the CDR3 reads CSASRQGTRASYTF. CDR3 coding DNA: TGCAGTGCTAGTCGACAGGGTACTCGAGCGAGCTACACCTTC.

This clonotype has just a few counts. This chain connects TRBV29-1 to TRBJ1-2; D possibly corresponds to TRBD1 (5 bases). The germline V gene has CDR1 SQVTM and CDR2 ANQGSEA. The CDR3 is 17 amino acids. The germline V and J ends were trimmed by 2 bases and 0 bases, with 19 bases remaining between them. The CDR3 region is CSVEIPTARDANYGYTF. For the CDR3, the DNA is TGCAGCGTTGAAATTCCCACAGCGCGGGACGCTAACTATGGCTACACCTTC.

The chain uses TRBV2 and TRBJ1-2, with 8 bases fitting TRBD1. The CDR3 extends over 12 amino acids. The J segment lost 6 bases and the V segment lost 3 bases, leaving 0 bases of the junction unmatched. Germline V gives CDR1 SNHLY, CDR2 FYNNEI. CDR3 nucleotide sequence: TGTGCCAGCAGTGAGACAGGGGATGGCTACACCTTC. Translating gives CASSETGDGYTF.

This clonotype was counted at least ten times. The rearrangement links TRBV2 to TRBJ2-5; D might be TRBD2 (6 bases). The CDR3 has 14 residues. Germline V gene data show CDR1 as SNHLY and CDR2 as FYNNEI. Trimming cost V 7 bases and J 4 bases, with 16 bases left between them. CDR3 coding DNA: TGTGCCAGCAATTCCCTAGCGCTGCGAGAGACCCAGTACTTC. Amino acid sequence: CASNSLALRETQYF.

This clonotype was counted ten times or more. V and J are TRBV6-5 and TRBJ1-5; D call uncertain. Trimming took off 2 bases at V and 6 bases at J, with 17 bases between the two ends. Germline CDR1 MNHEY, CDR2 SVGAGI. The CDR3 contains 16 residues. The DNA of the CDR3 is TGTGCCAGCAGTTACCGGACCCCATTGTCGGGTCAGCCCCAGCATTTT. It yields the protein CASSYRTPLSGQPQHF.